The present TCR beta chain was sequenced within a study of OX40 agonist ivuxolimab in advanced cancers. This clone was seen a handful of times. Sequencing used immunoSEQ multiplex PCR; TCRdb keeps in-frame clones, though not all of them. The sample lists roughly 50,000 clones; around 93% were seen once. This clonotype was obtained from an adult with an advanced solid tumor such as melanoma, head and neck, liver or kidney cancer. The source material was CD4+ or CD8+ T cells sorted from blood, sampled in a trial of the OX40 agonist ivuxolimab.

CDR3 loop: CASSPTGTGGEQYF. The CDR3 DNA is TGTGCCAGCAGTCCTACCGGGACAGGGGGCGAGCAGTACTTC. The V call is TRBV27, the J call TRBJ2-7; 11 nucleotides line up with TRBD1. The CDR3 runs 14 residues. From germline, CDR1 is MNHEY and CDR2 SMNVEV (reference sequence). The V and J ends lost 5 bases and 6 bases, in that order; junction bases with no gene match: 6.